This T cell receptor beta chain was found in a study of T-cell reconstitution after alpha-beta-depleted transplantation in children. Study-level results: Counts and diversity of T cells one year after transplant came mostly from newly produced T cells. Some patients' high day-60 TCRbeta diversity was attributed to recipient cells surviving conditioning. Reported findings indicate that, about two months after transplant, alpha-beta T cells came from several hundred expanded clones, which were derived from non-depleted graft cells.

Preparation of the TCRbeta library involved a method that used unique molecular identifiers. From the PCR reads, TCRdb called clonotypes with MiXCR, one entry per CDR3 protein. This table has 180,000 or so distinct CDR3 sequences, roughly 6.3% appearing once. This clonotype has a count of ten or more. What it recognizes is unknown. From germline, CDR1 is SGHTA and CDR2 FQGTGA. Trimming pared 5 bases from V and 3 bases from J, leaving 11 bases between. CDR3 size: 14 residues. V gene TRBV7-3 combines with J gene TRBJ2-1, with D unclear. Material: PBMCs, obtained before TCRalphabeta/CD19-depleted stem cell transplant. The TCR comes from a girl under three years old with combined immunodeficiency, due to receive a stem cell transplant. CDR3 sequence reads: CASSPNGYYNEQFF. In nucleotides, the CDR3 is TGTGCCAGCAGCCCAAATGGCTACTACAATGAGCAGTTCTTC. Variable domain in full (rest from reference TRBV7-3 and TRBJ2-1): GAGVSQTPSNKVTEKGKYVELRCDPISGHTALYWYRQSLGQGPEFLIYFQGTGAADDSGLPNDRFFAVRPEGSVSTLKIQRTERGDSAVYLCASSPNGYYNEQFFGPGTRLTVL.